The clone carrying this TCR beta chain has just one count. Recently defined diagnostic criteria classed the Susac syndrome patients as definite or probable. This specimen belongs to a study of CD8 T cells in Susac syndrome. The CDR3 runs to 12 residues. Trimming removed 4 bases from V and 5 bases from J, with 9 bases in between. CDR1 is DFQATT and CDR2 is SNEGSKA in the germline V gene (reference sequence). cDNA came from around 0.5 to 1 ug RNA primed by random hexamers. Amplification of TCR beta CDR3 across 54 Vbeta and 13 Jbeta was performed with immunoSEQ multiplex PCR. TCRdb re-derived calls from the immunoSEQ multiplex PCR reads in MiXCR, one entry per CDR3 protein. This sample yields under 110,000 distinct CDR3 sequences, of which approximately 95% are seen a single time; around 0.4% belongs to the top ten.

Sequenced: CD8+ T cells from PBMCs. This sequence was found in a human donor with Susac syndrome. The chain recombines TRBV20-1 with TRBJ1-5; D remains ambiguous. The CDR3 DNA is TGCAGTGCTAAGACGGAGTATCAGCCCCAGCATTTT. Protein: CSAKTEYQPQHF.